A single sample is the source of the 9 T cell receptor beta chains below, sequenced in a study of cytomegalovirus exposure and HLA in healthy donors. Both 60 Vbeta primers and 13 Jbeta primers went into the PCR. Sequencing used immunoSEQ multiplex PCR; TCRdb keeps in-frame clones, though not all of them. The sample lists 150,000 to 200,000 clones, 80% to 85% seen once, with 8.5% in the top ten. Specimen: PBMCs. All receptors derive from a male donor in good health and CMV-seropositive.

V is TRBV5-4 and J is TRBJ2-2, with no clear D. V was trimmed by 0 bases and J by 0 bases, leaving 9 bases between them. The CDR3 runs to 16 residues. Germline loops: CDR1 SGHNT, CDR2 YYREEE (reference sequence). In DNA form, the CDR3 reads TGTGCCAGCAGCTTGGTTTACAAGTCGAACACCGGGGAGCTGTTTTTT. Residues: CASSLVYKSNTGELFF.

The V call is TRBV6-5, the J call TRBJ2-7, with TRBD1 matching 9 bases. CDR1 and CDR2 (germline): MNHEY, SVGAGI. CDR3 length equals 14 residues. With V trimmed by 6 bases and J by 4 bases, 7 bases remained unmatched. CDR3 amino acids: CASRKQGAGYEQYF. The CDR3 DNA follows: TGTGCCAGCAGGAAACAGGGGGCGGGGTACGAGCAGTACTTC.

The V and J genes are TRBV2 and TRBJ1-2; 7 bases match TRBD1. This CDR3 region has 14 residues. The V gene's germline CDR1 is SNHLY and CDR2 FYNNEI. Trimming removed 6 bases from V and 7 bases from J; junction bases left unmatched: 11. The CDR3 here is CASRQDRQGAGYTF. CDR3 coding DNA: TGTGCCAGCAGGCAGGACAGGCAGGGTGCTGGCTACACCTTC.

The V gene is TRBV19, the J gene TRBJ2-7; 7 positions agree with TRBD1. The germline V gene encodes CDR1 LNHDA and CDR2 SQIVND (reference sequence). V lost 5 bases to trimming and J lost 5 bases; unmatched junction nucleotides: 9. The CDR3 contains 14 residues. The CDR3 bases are TGTGCCAGTAGTCGGGACAGTAGAAGTCACGAGCAGTACTTC. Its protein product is CASSRDSRSHEQYF. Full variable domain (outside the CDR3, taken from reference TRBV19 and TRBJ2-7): DGGITQSPKYLFRKEGQNVTLSCEQNLNHDAMYWYRQDPGQGLRLIYYSQIVNDFQKGDIAEGYSVSREKKESFPLTVTSAQKNPTAFYLCASSRDSRSHEQYFGPGTRLTVT.

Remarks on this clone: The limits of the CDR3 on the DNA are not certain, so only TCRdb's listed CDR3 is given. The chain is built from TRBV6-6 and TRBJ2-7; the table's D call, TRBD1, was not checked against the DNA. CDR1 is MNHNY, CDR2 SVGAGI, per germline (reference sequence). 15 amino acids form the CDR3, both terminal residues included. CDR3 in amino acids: CASSSSKGQSYEQYF.

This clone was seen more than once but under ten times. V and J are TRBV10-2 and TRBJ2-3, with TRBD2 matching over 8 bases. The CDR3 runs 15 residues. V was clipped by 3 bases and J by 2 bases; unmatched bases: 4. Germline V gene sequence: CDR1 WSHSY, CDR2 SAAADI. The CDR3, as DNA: TGCGCCAGCAGTGAACGGACTAGCAACACAGATACGCAGTATTTT. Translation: CASSERTSNTDTQYF.

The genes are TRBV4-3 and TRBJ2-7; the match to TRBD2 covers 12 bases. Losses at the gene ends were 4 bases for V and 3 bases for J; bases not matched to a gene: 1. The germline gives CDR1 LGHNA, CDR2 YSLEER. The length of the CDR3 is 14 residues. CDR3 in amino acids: CASSRLAGDYEQYF. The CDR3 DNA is TGCGCCAGCAGCCGACTAGCGGGGGACTACGAGCAGTACTTC.

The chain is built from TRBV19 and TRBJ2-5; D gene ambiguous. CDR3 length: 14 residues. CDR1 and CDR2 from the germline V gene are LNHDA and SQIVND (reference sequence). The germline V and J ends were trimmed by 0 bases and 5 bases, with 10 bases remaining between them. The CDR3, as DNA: TGTGCCAGTAGTATAGATCACAGCCAGGAGACCCAGTACTTC. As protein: CASSIDHSQETQYF.

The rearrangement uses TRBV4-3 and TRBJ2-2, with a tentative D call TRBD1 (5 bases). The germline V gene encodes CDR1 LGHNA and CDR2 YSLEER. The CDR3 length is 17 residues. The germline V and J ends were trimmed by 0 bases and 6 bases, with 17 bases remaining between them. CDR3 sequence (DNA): TGCGCCAGCAGCCAAGACTGGGGCAGAACCACGGCCGGGGAGCTGTTTTTT. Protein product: CASSQDWGRTTAGELFF.